This T cell receptor beta chain was sequenced for a study of blood T cells in healthy people across ages. Study results and limitations: The study lacked donor CMV status, which possibly confounded expanded clonotype changes. PBMC samples, being unsorted, prevented any conclusive comparison of naive and antigen-experienced cells. Per-million-T-cell TCR beta diversity fell roughly linearly with age.

About this clonotype: The antigen is undetermined.

Then a second PCR, running about 6 to 12 cycles, was carried out with a sample-barcoded 5' primer and a J-beta primer mix. Every molecule of cDNA carried a tag from a template-switch adaptor with 12 random nucleotides. TCRdb itself ran the 5' RACE reads through MiXCR, one entry per CDR3 protein. This table has 1.5 million or so distinct CDR3 sequences, approximately 40% appearing once. This CDR3 is built from 14 residues. The V segment lost 8 bases and the J segment 7 bases; nucleotides outside the gene matches: 6. Germline V gives CDR1 SEHNR, CDR2 FQNEAQ (reference sequence). Source material: blood. The receptor was derived from a woman aged 18-30 years in good health. The J gene is TRBJ2-1, the V gene TRBV7-9, with 12 positions matching TRBD2. In DNA, the CDR3 is TGTGCCAGCCGGACTAGCGGGGAATTTAATGAGCAGTTCTTC. This codes for CASRTSGEFNEQFF.